The 30 T cell receptor beta chains below all came from one sample that was sequenced in a study of molecular identifiers for immune sequencing clone quantification (dated by TCRdb to the late 2010s). Libraries were built with PCR. Sequencing was performed on a NextSeq 500. TCRdb redid the processing of the public reads, applying fastp at Q25 and MiXCR, and retained in-frame beta chains. CDR3 protein sequences are deduplicated, and each keeps its most common genes and DNA. For this sample there are under 800,000 distinct CDR3 sequences; about 25% appear just once. 0.6% to 0.9% of the sample goes to the ten largest clones. The sample taken for sequencing was naive CD8+ T cells from blood, with Jurkat cell RNA spiked in. The cell subset or site label of this sample denotes: FACS-sorted CD8+CD4-CCR7+CD45RA+ naive T cells. These receptors all come from a human donor in good health. Some libraries in this study had Jurkat cell RNA spiked in.

This clonotype was counted only a few times. Here the CDR3 DNA reads TGTGCCAGCAGCAAAACCGTGCACAGGATGAACCAGCCCCAGCATTTT. Its translation: CASSKTVHRMNQPQHF. V usage is TRBV21-1 and J usage is TRBJ1-5; TRBD1 is the table's D call, not checked against the DNA. TRBV21-1 is a documented pseudogene. This CDR3 region has 16 residues.

A single count supports this clonotype. Possible read error: a much larger clone is one base away. The conserved phenylalanine or tryptophan normally closing the CDR3 is absent here, so this likely arose from a read error. V is TRBV6-2 or TRBV6-3 and J is TRBJ2-1; TRBD2 might be the D (5 bases). The CDR3 length is 15 residues. V lost 0 bases and J lost 10, with 16 bases in between. CDR1 and CDR2 (germline): MNHEY, SVGEGT. The CDR3 is CASSYSGLGEQEQFY. Here the CDR3 DNA reads TGTGCCAGCAGTTACTCTGGACTGGGAGAACAAGAGCAGTTCTAC.

As for this clonotype: An end of the junction differs from the germline gene, which may be a read error. The chain couples TRBV30 to TRBJ2-1, with no clear D. This CDR3 region has 15 residues. CDR1 GTSNPN and CDR2 SVGIG come from the germline V gene (reference sequence). The CDR3 sequence: CAWSTVKGHYNEQLF. The CDR3 region has the DNA TGTGCCTGGAGTACCGTGAAGGGCCACTACAATGAGCAGCTCTTC.

The gene calls are TRBV12-3 or TRBV12-4 and TRBJ2-6; D is unresolved. CDR3 length: 14 residues. Trimming left V 5 bases short and J 3 bases short, with 8 bases between. The CDR3 sequence: CASSDRSGANVLTF. The DNA for the CDR3 is TGTGCCAGCAGTGATAGAAGTGGGGCCAACGTCCTGACTTTC.

On this clonotype itself: A clone one base away is much larger, so this may be a read error. The chain carries TRBV7-9 and TRBJ2-2; D might be TRBD1 (5 bases). The CDR3 is made up of 15 amino acids. The germline V gene encodes CDR1 SEHNR and CDR2 FQNEAQ (reference sequence). The CDR3 region is CSSSLGARGPGELFF. The CDR3 region has the DNA TGTTCCAGCAGCCTAGGGGCCCGAGGCCCCGGGGAGCTGTTTTTT.

On this clonotype: Given a much more abundant clone one base away, this may be a read error. CDR3 sequence (DNA): TGTGCCAGCAGCGGCACTGAAGCTCTCTTT. Residues: CASSGTEALF. J is TRBJ1-1 and V is TRBV7-9; D remains ambiguous. Germline V lookup: CDR1 SEHNR, CDR2 FQNEAQ (reference sequence). This CDR3 is 10 amino acids long.

Details on this clonotype: A much bigger clone sits one base away, suggesting this may be a read error. This chain connects TRBV7-9 to TRBJ2-2, with D unresolved. This CDR3 spans 12 amino acids. CDR1 is SEHNR, CDR2 FQNEAQ, per germline (reference sequence). V dropped 2 bases and J dropped 7 bases, with 5 bases sitting between them. CDR3 residues: CASSLYNGELFF. The CDR3 DNA is TGTGCCAGCAGCTTATACAACGGGGAGCTGTTTTTT. Complete variable domain (other parts from reference TRBV7-9 and TRBJ2-2): DTGVSQNPRHKITKRGQNVTFRCDPISEHNRLYWYRQTLGQGPEFLTYFQNEAQLEKSRLLSDRFSAERPKGSFSTLEIQRTEQGDSAMYLCASSLYNGELFFGEGSRLTVL.

Many counts were recorded for this clonotype. The CDR3 DNA reads as TGTGCTAGTGGTTTGATACAGGGTCCCGCAGATACGCAGTATTTT. Translating it yields CASGLIQGPADTQYF. V gene TRBV12-5 combines with J gene TRBJ2-3; D possibly corresponds to TRBD1 (6 bases). The CDR3 runs to 15 residues. Trimming took 2 bases from V and 4 from J, leaving 13 bases between them. Germline values: CDR1 LGHNT, CDR2 FRNRAP. Using reference TRBV12-5 and TRBJ2-3 for the parts outside the CDR3, the full variable domain is DARVTQTPRHKVTEMGQEVTMRCQPILGHNTVFWYRQTMMQGLELLAYFRNRAPLDDSGMPKDRFSAEMPDATLATLKIQPSEPRDSAVYFCASGLIQGPADTQYFGPGTRLTVL.

A few counts support this clonotype. The V and J genes are TRBV27 and TRBJ2-7; TRBD2 matches 7 bases. Per the germline V gene, CDR1 is MNHEY and CDR2 is SMNVEV (reference sequence). The V and J ends lost 5 bases and 2 bases, in that order; junction bases with no gene match: 12. This CDR3 comprises 16 residues. As DNA, the CDR3 is TGTGCCAGCAGTCTCCTCGGGGTAGCGGGCGCCTACGAGCAGTACTTC. As protein: CASSLLGVAGAYEQYF.

The chain joins TRBV28 to TRBJ1-1; D possibly corresponds to TRBD1 (6 bases). CDR1 and CDR2 from the germline V gene are MDHEN and SYDVKM. The CDR3 is 16 amino acids. The V and J ends lost 1 base and 0 bases respectively, with 12 bases between them. DNA for the CDR3: TGTGCCAGCAGTTTATCAAACAGGGAGATGAACACTGAAGCTTTCTTT. It specifies CASSLSNREMNTEAFF.

This clonotype was observed a few times. The chain employs TRBV27 and TRBJ2-3; unclear D gene. The CDR3 spans 13 residues. The V gene lost 3 bases and the J gene lost 5 bases, with 9 bases spanning the gap. The germline CDR1 and CDR2 sequences are MNHEY and SMNVEV (reference sequence). CDR3 residues: CASSFQVGDTQYF. CDR3 DNA: TGTGCCAGCAGTTTTCAGGTGGGAGATACGCAGTATTTT.

This clonotype was counted at least ten times. The chain couples TRBV7-8 to TRBJ2-1; no clear D gene. The V gene lost 5 bases and the J gene lost 3 bases, with 8 bases spanning the gap. CDR1 and CDR2 from the germline V gene are SGHVS and FQNEAQ. The CDR3 is 13 residues long. Here the CDR3 reads CASSPTGYNEQFF. In nucleotides, the CDR3 is TGTGCCAGCAGCCCGACCGGCTACAATGAGCAGTTCTTC.

This clonotype showed up many times. The CDR3 here is CASSFGGWGEGQPQHF. The CDR3 coding sequence is TGCGCCAGCAGCTTTGGCGGTTGGGGAGAGGGTCAGCCCCAGCATTTT. The chain employs TRBV5-1 and TRBJ1-5, with D uncertain. Germline V CDR1 and CDR2: SGHRS, YFSETQ. This CDR3 is built from 16 residues. Trimming cost V 2 bases and J 6 bases, with 18 bases left between them.

CDR3 region: CAWSTPGDEQFF. CDR3 nucleotides: TGTGCCTGGAGCACCCCCGGGGATGAGCAGTTCTTC. V and J are TRBV30 and TRBJ2-1; the D gene is possibly TRBD2 (5 bases). CDR1 is GTSNPN, CDR2 SVGIG, per germline (reference sequence). V lost 3 bases and J lost 8, with 11 bases in between. This CDR3 has 12 residues.

This clonotype was counted ten times or more. As DNA, the CDR3 is TGTGCCAGCAGTACAACCTCTTCCGGGGAGGACAAGGAAAAACTGTTTTTT. This codes for CASSTTSSGEDKEKLFF. The chain is built from TRBV2 and TRBJ1-4, with D possibly being TRBD1 (5 bases). CDR1 SNHLY and CDR2 FYNNEI come from the germline V gene. CDR3 length: 17 residues. The V gene lost 5 bases and the J gene lost 8 bases, with 24 bases spanning the gap.

In this sample, this clonotype turned up a few times. The rearrangement uses TRBV7-9 and TRBJ2-5; D gene ambiguous. Trimming took 3 bases from V and 7 from J, leaving 12 bases between them. Germline CDR1 SEHNR, CDR2 FQNEAQ (reference sequence). There are 13 residues in the CDR3. The DNA of the CDR3 is TGTGCCAGCAGCTTGGCAGGAGAAGGGACCCAGTACTTC. Protein: CASSLAGEGTQYF.

To note about this clonotype: No conserved phenylalanine or tryptophan is present at the end of the CDR3, so a read error is the likely explanation. The chain has TRBV4-1 and TRBJ2-7; 11 bases line up with TRBD2. The CDR3 has 15 residues. Per the germline V gene, CDR1 is MGHRA and CDR2 is YSYEKL. V trimming: 3 bases; J trimming: 2 bases; junction bases outside the gene matches: 3. DNA of the CDR3: TGCGCCAGCAGCCATGATAGCGGGAGGGCCTACGAGCAGTACATC. It encodes CASSHDSGRAYEQYI.

This clonotype was seen a handful of times. The V and J genes are TRBV4-1 and TRBJ1-5; D not certain. Germline V CDR1 and CDR2: MGHRA, YSYEKL. Trimming took 3 bases from V and 0 from J, leaving 12 bases between them. CDR3 length: 16 amino acids. In DNA, the CDR3 is TGCGCCAGCAGCCACAAAGGTTGGGATAGCAATCAGCCCCAGCATTTT. Amino acids: CASSHKGWDSNQPQHF.

This clonotype was found a few times. This sequence joins TRBV5-5 and TRBJ2-5; 9 nucleotides match TRBD1. Germline assignment: CDR1 SGHKS and CDR2 YYEKEE (reference sequence). V lost 2 bases, J lost 5 bases, and 7 bases stayed unmatched. The CDR3 is 15 amino acids. The CDR3 spells CASSFGQGLGETQYF. CDR3 bases: TGTGCCAGCAGCTTCGGACAGGGGCTGGGCGAGACCCAGTACTTC.

A note on this clonotype: A read error may account for a junction end that differs from germline. The chain is built from TRBV2 and TRBJ2-1; 7 bases align to TRBD2. The CDR3 spans 13 residues. The germline V gene has CDR1 SNHLY and CDR2 FYNNEI. DNA for the CDR3: TGTGCCAGCAGAGCCCGGGACTACAGTGAGCAGTTCTTC. Amino acid sequence: CASRARDYSEQFF.

This clonotype has more than one count but fewer than ten. A much bigger clone sits one base away, suggesting this may be a read error. Here the CDR3 omits its conserved ending phenylalanine or tryptophan, so a read error is the likely source. This chain uses TRBV6-6 with TRBJ2-1, with a possible D match to TRBD2 (5 bases). Germline V CDR1 and CDR2: MNHNY, SVGAGI (reference sequence). Trimming removed 0 bases at V and 5 bases at J, with 14 bases between. The CDR3 totals 16 residues. The CDR3 DNA reads TGTGCCAGCAGTTACTCGGTCTCTAGCCGGAACAATGAGCAGTTCCTC. This translates into CASSYSVSSRNNEQFL.

This clonotype appeared a few times. The junction shows a germline mismatch at one end, possibly a read error. The chain employs TRBV5-6 and TRBJ1-1; weak D call: TRBD1 (5 bases). The CDR3 loop spans 14 amino acids. Per germline, CDR1 SGHDT and CDR2 YYEEEE. The CDR3 is CASSWGSGNTEAFF. The CDR3 region has the DNA TGTGCCAGCAGCTGGGGGTCGGGGAACACTGAGGCTTTCTTT.

Concerning this clonotype itself: A much larger clone is a single base away; this may be a read error. The V call is TRBV12-3 or TRBV12-4, the J call TRBJ2-2; D not certain. Trimming removed 6 bases at V and 5 bases at J, with 13 bases between. The CDR3 length is 14 residues. This CDR3 is CASRQTPVTGELFF. The CDR3 DNA reads TGTGCCAGCAGACAAACCCCAGTGACCGGGGAGCTGTTTTTT.

This clonotype was counted at least ten times. The chain recombines TRBV14 with TRBJ1-2; the D is unclear. Trimming cost V 0 bases and J 0 bases, with 8 bases left between them. Germline CDR1 reads SGHDN; CDR2 reads FVKESK. The CDR3 loop spans 15 amino acids. The CDR3 DNA sequence: TGTGCCAGCAGCCAAGATAACAGTCCTAACTATGGCTACACCTTC. As protein: CASSQDNSPNYGYTF.

The V and J genes are TRBV15 and TRBJ2-1; the match to TRBD2 covers 10 bases. The junction had 14 bases not matched to a gene; V was cut back by 5 bases and J by 4 bases. The CDR3 length is 18 residues. Germline assignment: CDR1 LNHNV and CDR2 YYDKDF (reference sequence). CDR3 sequence reads: CATSPEAGLAEPYNEQFF. The CDR3 DNA follows: TGTGCCACCAGCCCAGAGGCTGGACTAGCGGAACCTTACAATGAGCAGTTCTTC.

This chain connects TRBV11-2 to TRBJ2-7, with 7 nucleotides matching TRBD1. CDR1 SGHAT and CDR2 FQNNGV come from the germline V gene. The length of the CDR3 is 15 residues. With V trimmed by 1 base and J by 2 bases, 5 bases remained unmatched. The CDR3 DNA sequence: TGTGCCAGCAGCTTAGGCACAGGGGCACCCTACGAGCAGTACTTC. Translated: CASSLGTGAPYEQYF.

This clonotype was detected ten times or more. The chain has TRBV9 and TRBJ2-5; D is unresolved. This CDR3 is built from 13 residues. The germline gives CDR1 SGDLS, CDR2 YYNGEE. V was cut by 2 bases and J by 4 bases, with 9 bases left in between. The CDR3, as DNA: TGTGCCAGCAGCGTCAACTACGGAGAGACCCAGTACTTC. Amino acid sequence: CASSVNYGETQYF.

The chain combines TRBV7-7 with TRBJ2-2; D remains ambiguous. Germline CDR1 is SSHAT and CDR2 is FNYEAQ (reference sequence). The V end was cut by 1 base, the J end by 8 bases, with 11 bases between. CDR3 size: 14 residues. This CDR3 reads CASSLVPSAGELFF. CDR3 coding DNA: TGTGCCAGCAGCTTAGTCCCATCCGCGGGGGAGCTGTTTTTT.

A remark on this clonotype: This may stem from a read error, because a much larger clone lies one nucleotide away. This chain uses TRBV7-3 with TRBJ2-5; D is possibly TRBD2 (5 bases). V gave up 7 bases and J gave up 3 bases, with 12 bases separating them. Germline CDR1 reads SGHTA; CDR2 reads FQGTGA. This CDR3 has 13 residues. CDR3 region: CASILDGEETQYF. The CDR3 DNA sequence: TGTGCCAGCATTCTCGACGGGGAAGAGACCCAGTACTTC. Full variable domain (remainder filled in from reference TRBV7-3 and TRBJ2-5): GAGVSQTPSNKVTEKGKYVELRCDPISGHTALYWYRQSLGQGPEFLIYFQGTGAADDSGLPNDRFFAVRPEGSVSTLKIQRTERGDSAVYLCASILDGEETQYFGPGTRLLVL.

V and J are TRBV12-3 or TRBV12-4 and TRBJ2-3; D might be TRBD1 (6 bases). CDR3 length equals 15 residues. Trimming shortened V by 5 bases and J by 1 base, and 13 bases separated the two germline ends. This chain's CDR3 is CASSLRGSGTDTQYF. The CDR3 DNA reads as TGTGCCAGCAGTCTCAGGGGTTCCGGCACAGATACGCAGTATTTT.